A selection of T cell receptor beta chains follows, all from one sample in a study of CD8+CD57+ T cells in acquired aplastic anemia. TCRdb reprocessed the reads with MiXCR, giving one entry per CDR3 protein. The data show a few hundred thousand distinct CDR3 sequences, with approximately 35% seen just once and roughly 1.1% held by the top ten. Sequencing was performed on sorted CD4+, CD8+, or CD8+CD57+ T cells (not recorded which) from PBMCs. Receptors originate from a human donor in good health, serving as a control. Each CDR3 is given with its conserved first and last residue. The D gene is left open where the match is weak. Part of the rows lack a size; the others show once, few, many or a class for expanded clones.

. TRBJ2-3 TRBV3-1 . TGTGCCAGCGTAGCTGCGGATACGCAGTATTTT CASVAADTQYF
TRBD1 TRBJ2-5 TRBV10-2 few TGCGCCAGCACGCCTTCGGGACAGGGAGGCGAGACCCAGTACTTC CASTPSGQGGETQYF
. TRBJ1-1 TRBV5-6 once TGTGCCAGCACCAAGGGGACTTGGGGGGGGATCGGGACTGAAGCTTTCTTT CASTKGTWGGIGTEAFF
. TRBJ2-3 TRBV24-1 . TGTGCCACCAGTGATTCTGGCCGAATACTCAAAACAGATACGCAGTATTTT CATSDSGRILKTDTQYF
TRBD2 TRBJ2-3 TRBV20-1 many TGCAGTGCTAGAGTGGCGGGAGGTAGCACAGATACGCAGTATTTT CSARVAGGSTDTQYF
. TRBJ1-5 TRBV11-1 . TGTGCCAGCAGCGCAAGGGCAGCGGGGGCCAATCAGCCCCAGCATTTT CASSARAAGANQPQHF
TRBD2 TRBJ2-3 TRBV25-1 . TGTGCCAGCAGTCATGGACTAGCGGGGATCACAGATACGCAGTATTTT CASSHGLAGITDTQYF
TRBD2 TRBJ2-7 TRBV15 . TGTGCCACCAGCCCGCTCCATACTAGCGGGGGCGAGCAGTACTTC CATSPLHTSGGEQYF
. TRBJ2-1 TRBV12-5 . TGTGCTAGTGGTTTGTGGGTCAGCGGCGACACCGTCTCCAATGAGCAGTTCTTC CASGLWVSGDTVSNEQFF
. TRBJ2-1 TRBV27 few TGTGCCAGCAGGATTCCCCCCCGGGGCGAGCAGTTCTTC CASRIPPRGEQFF
. TRBJ1-1 TRBV10-3 . TGTGCCATCAGTGAGGCGACGGCCGAAGTAATGAACACTGAAGCTTTCTTT CAISEATAEVMNTEAFF
TRBD1 TRBJ2-5 TRBV20-1 . TGCAGTGCAGAAGATGGACAGGGGAAAGAGACCCAGCACTTC CSAEDGQGKETQHF
TRBD2 TRBJ2-1 TRBV5-1 . TGCGCCAGCAGCTTGGCCGTTTTCGGGGGGAAGAAGGAGCAGTTCTTC CASSLAVFGGKKEQFF
TRBD2 TRBJ2-1 TRBV12-3/TRBV12-4 . TGTGCCAGCAGTTTTATTAGCGGGGGCCTCCGGGATGAGCAGTTCTTC CASSFISGGLRDEQFF
. TRBJ1-5 TRBV27 few TGTGCCAGCAGTACAGGGACCGTCCATCAGCCCCAGCATTTT CASSTGTVHQPQHF
. TRBJ1-4 TRBV5-1 . TGCGCCAGCAGATCCCAGGGTTTCAATGAAAAACTGTTTTTT CASRSQGFNEKLFF
. TRBJ1-5 TRBV14 many TGTGCCAGCAGCAAGACAGGTCTCAATCAGCCCCAGCATTTT CASSKTGLNQPQHF
. TRBJ2-1 TRBV24-1 . TGTGCCACCAGTCCTAGAGGGGCCCTAAATGGGCAGTTCTTC CATSPRGALNGQFF
TRBD1 TRBJ2-7 TRBV30 many TGTGCCTGGCGCAGGGGGTCCTACGAGCAGTACTTC CAWRRGSYEQYF
. TRBJ1-1 TRBV6-5 many TGTGCCAGCAGTTCCAGGGGAAGCACTGAAGCTTTCTTT CASSSRGSTEAFF
. TRBJ1-1 TRBV5-1 . TGCGCCAGCAGCTTGGGGGCGGTGAACACTGAAGCTTTCTTT CASSLGAVNTEAFF
. TRBJ1-2 TRBV24-1 once TGTGCCACCAGTGACTCCGTTTATGGCTACACCTTC CATSDSVYGYTF
TRBD1 TRBJ1-2 TRBV3-1 . TGTGCCAGCAGCCAAGGACAGGGGGCGGTTCGAGGTGGCTACACCTTC CASSQGQGAVRGGYTF
. TRBJ2-5 TRBV6-1 many TGTGCCAGCAGTAATACCTGGGGCCAAGAGACCCAGTACTTC CASSNTWGQETQYF
. TRBJ1-1 TRBV2 . TGTGCCAGCAGGGCGGGGGGGACTGAAGCTTTCTTT CASRAGGTEAFF
. TRBJ2-2 TRBV7-3 . TGTGCCTGCAGCCCCCGGGCTACCGGGGAGCTGTTTTTT CACSPRATGELFF
TRBD1 TRBJ1-2 TRBV7-2 . TGTGCCAGCAGTCGTACAGGGGGAGGCTACACCTTC CASSRTGGGYTF
. TRBJ1-5 TRBV19 . TGTGCCAGTAGTATTGGGAGTCGAGGGCAGCCCCAGCATTTT CASSIGSRGQPQHF
. TRBJ1-2 TRBV20-1 . TGCAGTGCTAGAGTTACCGACTATGGCTTCACCTTC CSARVTDYGFTF
. TRBJ1-2 TRBV2 . TGTGCCAGCAAACCAGGACTAGCGGGAGGGTATGGCTACACCTTC CASKPGLAGGYGYTF
. TRBJ2-1 TRBV20-1 many TGCAGTGCTAGAGATGAGCGGAATGAGCAGTTCTTC CSARDERNEQFF
TRBD1 TRBJ1-2 TRBV29-1 many TGCAGCGTCGATCAGGGGGCTGGCTATGGCTACACCTTC CSVDQGAGYGYTF
. TRBJ1-1 TRBV4-1 few TGCGCCAGCAGCCAAGGGGCTTGGGCTGAAGAGGCTTTCTTT CASSQGAWAEEAFF
. TRBJ1-2 TRBV5-1 few TGCGCCAGCAGCTTGGAGGGGGGTGGCTACACCTTC CASSLEGGGYTF
TRBD1 TRBJ1-2 TRBV5-6 many TGTGCCAGCAGCCCCCCGACAGGGGCCGGCTACACCTTC CASSPPTGAGYTF
TRBD1 TRBJ2-1 TRBV11-1 few TGTGCCAGCAGCTCAGACTGGACAGGGGGGAACAATGAGCAGTTCTTC CASSSDWTGGNNEQFF
TRBD1 TRBJ2-2 TRBV5-1 . TGCGCCAGCAGCCCTAGGACAGGGCCGCTGATGGGCACCGGGGAGCTGTTTTTT CASSPRTGPLMGTGELFF
TRBD1 TRBJ1-6 TRBV20-1 many TGCAGTGCTAGCGACAGGGGCTATAATTCACCCCTCCACTTT CSASDRGYNSPLHF
. TRBJ2-7 TRBV20-1 many TGCAGTGCTAGTAGGCGTACCAACACCTACGAGCAGTACTTC CSASRRTNTYEQYF
. TRBJ2-2 TRBV12-3/TRBV12-4 few TGTGCCAGCAGTGTTGAGGACGGAATTAGTGGCGGGGAGCTGTTTTTT CASSVEDGISGGELFF
. TRBJ1-1 TRBV2 many TGTGCCAGCAGGGAGGCTCGGGGCAGGGAGGCTGAAGCTTTCTTT CASREARGREAEAFF
. TRBJ2-3 TRBV10-3 . TGTGCCAGCAGTTACTCTTCCGGGATGGGCACAGATACGCAGTATTTT CASSYSSGMGTDTQYF
TRBD1 TRBJ1-2 TRBV25-1 many TGTGCCAGCAGTGATACGACAGGGGCCAGCTATGGCTACACCTTC CASSDTTGASYGYTF
. TRBJ1-1 TRBV4-1 few TGCGCCAGCAGCCAAGAGAGAGGGGGTTCCGGCACTGAAGCTTTCTTT CASSQERGGSGTEAFF
TRBD1 TRBJ1-6 TRBV7-6 many TGTGCCAGCAGCCTAAGGGGGGGACAGGATAATTCACCCCTCCACTTT CASSLRGGQDNSPLHF
TRBD1 TRBJ2-7 TRBV11-2 few TGTGCCAGCAGCTCCTCCCCTTACCGGGACAGGGGGGGCCTTTACGAGCAGTACTTC CASSSSPYRDRGGLYEQYF
TRBD1 TRBJ2-5 TRBV9 many TGTGCCAGCAGCCGAGATCCGGGACAGGCGTTTGGAGAGACCCAGTACTTC CASSRDPGQAFGETQYF
TRBD1 TRBJ2-7 TRBV25-1 . TGTGCTAGCTTCAGGACAGGGGCCCACGAGCAGTACTTC CASFRTGAHEQYF